A selection of T cell receptor beta chains follows, all from one sample in a study of vaccination and CD4 T cells after COVID-19. No cognate antigen is known for these TCRs. One entry per CDR3 protein results from TCRdb running MiXCR on the PCR reads. The sample yields approximately 15,000 distinct CDR3 sequences, roughly half seen once. The material sequenced was CD4+ T cells from blood, cultured in vitro. These receptors originate from a human donor who had recovered from COVID-19. The CDR3 runs from the conserved cysteine through the conserved F or W. The D gene is left open where the match is weak. Not every row has a clone size; where given, it reads once, few, many or a size class.

J	size	D	V	CDR3	DNA
TRBJ1-1	.	.	TRBV6-2/TRBV6-3	CASRQVTEAFF	TGTGCCAGCAGACAGGTTACTGAAGCTTTCTTT
TRBJ2-2	.	.	TRBV28	CASRGGGFTTGELFF	TGTGCCAGCAGGGGCGGAGGCTTCACTACCGGGGAGCTGTTTTTT
TRBJ2-7	.	TRBD2	TRBV28	CASSFHGRAEVQYF	TGTGCCAGCAGTTTTCACGGGAGGGCCGAAGTGCAGTACTTC
TRBJ1-1	.	TRBD1	TRBV27	CASTPQGVNTEAFF	TGTGCCAGCACCCCACAGGGGGTAAACACTGAAGCTTTCTTT
TRBJ2-2	.	.	TRBV20-1	CSASALDRTNTGELFF	TGCAGTGCTTCAGCCTTGGACAGAACGAACACCGGGGAGCTGTTTTTT
TRBJ2-1	.	TRBD2	TRBV7-2	CASSPRLAGAGNEQFF	TGTGCCAGCAGCCCAAGACTAGCGGGAGCCGGTAATGAGCAGTTCTTC
TRBJ2-3	few	TRBD1	TRBV20-1	CSAPPLQGTDTQYF	TGCAGTGCTCCCCCGCTACAGGGGACAGATACGCAGTATTTT
TRBJ2-2	.	.	TRBV7-9	CASSVDANTGELFF	TGTGCCAGCAGCGTCGACGCGAACACCGGGGAGCTGTTTTTT
TRBJ2-7	.	.	TRBV7-9	CASSALGQPYEQYF	TGTGCCAGCAGCGCGTTAGGACAGCCCTACGAGCAGTACTTC
TRBJ1-3	few	.	TRBV7-9	CASSQWGGSRTSGNTIYF	TGTGCCAGCAGCCAATGGGGGGGGTCCCGCACCTCTGGAAACACCATATATTTT
TRBJ1-1	.	.	TRBV12-5	CASALDRNTEAFF	TGTGCTAGTGCCTTGGACAGAAACACTGAAGCTTTCTTT
TRBJ2-5	few	.	TRBV30	CAWTWGGPQETQYF	TGTGCCTGGACGTGGGGCGGGCCGCAAGAGACCCAGTACTTC
TRBJ1-1	few	.	TRBV10-3	CAISESTNSREIGEAFF	TGTGCCATCAGTGAGTCGACAAATAGCAGGGAGATAGGTGAAGCTTTCTTT
TRBJ1-1	few	TRBD1	TRBV7-3	CASSPQGDTEAFF	TGTGCCAGCAGCCCCCAGGGGGACACTGAAGCTTTCTTT
TRBJ1-2	few	.	TRBV6-2/TRBV6-3	CASSSAGGSYGYTF	TGTGCCAGCAGTTCGGCGGGTGGGTCGTATGGCTACACCTTC
TRBJ1-2	.	.	TRBV6-1	CASSPLADYGYTF	TGTGCCAGCAGTCCACTTGCGGACTATGGCTACACCTTC
TRBJ1-6	.	.	TRBV7-9	CASSLGQELHF	TGTGCCAGCAGCTTAGGTCAGGAACTCCACTTT
TRBJ2-3	.	.	TRBV6-1	CASSHQPTGPDTQYF	TGTGCCAGCAGTCACCAGCCGACGGGCCCCGATACGCAGTATTTT
TRBJ1-5	.	.	TRBV6-1	CASSLGDRQPQHF	TGTGCCAGCTCCTTAGGGGATCGGCAGCCCCAGCATTTT
TRBJ1-1	.	.	TRBV7-7	CASSSRAFTVGSTEAFF	TGTGCTAGCAGCTCTAGGGCCTTCACGGTGGGTAGCACTGAAGCTTTCTTT
TRBJ1-2	.	.	TRBV4-2	CASSQVTGTPNYGYTF	TGTGCCAGCAGCCAGGTAACCGGGACACCGAACTATGGCTACACCTTC
TRBJ2-3	.	.	TRBV6-2/TRBV6-3	CASSNTDTQYF	TGTGCCAGCAGTAACACAGATACGCAGTATTTT
TRBJ1-5	few	.	TRBV10-3	CAISELQGSNQPQHF	TGTGCCATCAGTGAGTTACAAGGGAGCAATCAGCCCCAGCATTTT